Presented here are 29 T cell receptor beta chains from one specimen sequenced in a study of blood T cell repertoires in COVID-19. TCRdb's copy holds only in-frame clones and misses some; the assay was immunoSEQ multiplex PCR. The profile covers about 400,000 clones, with 85% to 90% appearing a single time and about 10% taken by the ten largest. The sample was PBMCs or T cells enriched from blood (not recorded which). The source of these receptors is a woman between 50 and 59 years old who had recovered from COVID-19.

This clone was recorded only once. V and J are TRBV10-3 and TRBJ1-2; weak D call: TRBD1 (5 bases). CDR3 length: 13 amino acids. Trimming removed 7 bases at V and 4 bases at J, with 13 bases between. Germline-derived CDR1 and CDR2 are ENHRY and SYGVKD. CDR3: CAITKHDSYGYTF. CDR3 nucleotides: TGTGCCATCACTAAACACGACAGCTATGGCTACACCTTC.

The chain uses TRBV15 and TRBJ2-1; 9 bases are a match to TRBD1. The CDR3 has 12 residues. V trimming: 0 bases; J trimming: 13 bases; junction bases outside the gene matches: 1. The germline CDR1 and CDR2 sequences are LNHNV and YYDKDF (reference sequence). CDR3 in DNA: TGTGCCACCAGCAGAGAGGACAGGGGTCAGTTCTTC. Protein sequence: CATSREDRGQFF.

This chain uses TRBV7-3 with TRBJ2-7; TRBD1 aligns across 9 bases. This CDR3 has 15 amino acids. CDR1 is SGHTA and CDR2 is FQGTGA in the germline V gene. Trimming took 5 bases from V and 6 from J; bases not matched to a gene: 11. DNA for the CDR3: TGTGCCAGCAGCGCAGGGACAGGGCGACTCGCCGAGCAGTACTTC. Its protein is CASSAGTGRLAEQYF.

The V and J genes are TRBV7-9 and TRBJ1-4; the D gene is possibly TRBD1 (6 bases). The germline CDR1 and CDR2 sequences are SEHNR and FQNEAQ (reference sequence). The V gene lost 6 bases and the J gene lost 4 bases, with 21 bases spanning the gap. The CDR3 sequence is 17 residues long. The CDR3 bases are TGTGCCAGCAGTGGTCCGACAGGCGTAGGGGATAATGAAAAACTGTTTTTT. It yields the protein CASSGPTGVGDNEKLFF.

This chain joins TRBV30 and TRBJ2-5; a weak D match, TRBD1 (6 bases). V lost 5 bases, J lost 2 bases, and 9 bases lay in between. CDR3 length equals 12 residues. The V gene's germline CDR1 is GTSNPN and CDR2 SVGIG (reference sequence). The CDR3 spells CAWGQTQETQYF. The CDR3 nucleotides read TGTGCCTGGGGACAGACTCAAGAGACCCAGTACTTC.

This clone was seen a single time. This sequence joins TRBV6-5 and TRBJ2-6; D is ambiguous. The CDR3 has 15 residues. Looked up from germline, CDR1 is MNHEY and CDR2 is SVGAGI. V was cut by 2 bases and J by 1 base, with 6 bases left in between. CDR3 sequence (DNA): TGTGCCAGCAGTTACGGTAGATCTGGGGCCAACGTCCTGACTTTC. Its protein is CASSYGRSGANVLTF.

The chain links TRBV15 to TRBJ2-2, with 13 bases lining up with TRBD2. V was clipped by 2 bases and J by 6 bases; unmatched bases: 3. The CDR3 spans 16 residues. Germline values: CDR1 LNHNV, CDR2 YYDKDF (reference sequence). The chain's CDR3 is CATSRTSGGASGELFF. The CDR3 DNA is TGTGCCACCAGCAGAACTAGCGGGGGGGCGTCCGGGGAGCTGTTTTTT.

The chain couples TRBV3-1 (or the pseudogene TRBV3-2) to TRBJ1-1, with a weak D call TRBD1 (5 bases). The CDR3 contains 13 residues. The V and J ends lost 4 bases and 5 bases respectively, with 11 bases between them. Germline V gene lookup returns CDR1 LGHDT and CDR2 YNNKEL (reference sequence). The CDR3 loop is CASSRRGGTEAFF. As DNA, the CDR3 is TGTGCCAGCAGCCGACGGGGGGGTACTGAAGCTTTCTTT.

Only one count was recorded for this clone. This chain links TRBV7-2 with TRBJ2-3; D gene ambiguous. Per germline, CDR1 SGHTA and CDR2 FQGNSA. V was trimmed by 1 base and J by 1 base, leaving 18 bases between them. CDR3 size: 18 residues. CDR3 residues: CASSLDLWAEAGTDTQYF. DNA of the CDR3: TGTGCCAGCAGCTTAGATCTTTGGGCAGAAGCAGGCACAGATACGCAGTATTTT.

This sequence joins TRBV5-6 and TRBJ1-2, with D unclear. The CDR3 length is 13 residues. V lost 1 base, J lost 2 bases, and 6 bases lay in between. Germline loops: CDR1 SGHDT, CDR2 YYEEEE. The CDR3 DNA follows: TGTGCCAGCAGCTTGCTCCGGAACTATGGCTACACCTTC. Translating gives CASSLLRNYGYTF.

Comments on this clone: Its ends do not fully match the called genes, so a read error is possible. This rearrangement joins TRBV5-1 to TRBJ1-6; D is undetermined. Germline V gene sequence: CDR1 SGHRS, CDR2 YFSETQ. The CDR3 sequence is 16 residues long. CDR3 sequence reads: CASRLEAGGGNSPLHF. The CDR3, as DNA: TGCGCCAGCAGATTGGAGGCCGGAGGTGGTAATTCACCCCTCCACTTT.

This clone appeared once. The rearrangement joins TRBV27 to TRBJ2-2, with TRBD1 as a possible D gene (6 bases). The V gene's germline CDR1 is MNHEY and CDR2 SMNVEV (reference sequence). CDR3 size: 14 residues. Trimming took off 5 bases at V and 9 bases at J, with 16 bases between the two ends. CDR3 DNA sequence: TGTGCCAGCAGTCGGGACACCGGGTGGAGGGAGCTGTTTTTT. Its translation: CASSRDTGWRELFF.

This clone was counted only a few times. V and J are TRBV19 and TRBJ2-7; 14 bases fit TRBD2. The V segment lost 4 bases and the J segment 10 bases; nucleotides outside the gene matches: 9. Germline V gives CDR1 LNHDA, CDR2 SQIVND (reference sequence). This CDR3 region has 15 residues. CDR3 in DNA: TGTGCCAGTAGTAGCGGACTAGCGGGGGGTAGAGAACAGTACTTC. This codes for CASSSGLAGGREQYF.

The chain couples TRBV7-8 to TRBJ1-1; TRBD1 matches at 9 bases. CDR1 and CDR2 (germline): SGHVS, FQNEAQ. Trimming removed 6 bases from V and 7 bases from J; junction bases left unmatched: 6. This CDR3 comprises 13 residues. The CDR3 reads CASRAGTGSEAFF. The CDR3 region has the DNA TGTGCCAGCAGGGCCGGGACAGGGAGTGAAGCTTTCTTT. Combining the CDR3 with reference TRBV7-8 and TRBJ1-1 gives the whole variable domain GAGVSQSPRYKVAKRGQDVALRCDPISGHVSLFWYQQALGQGPEFLTYFQNEAQLDKSGLPSDRFFAERPEGSVSTLKIQRTQQEDSAVYLCASRAGTGSEAFFGQGTRLTVV.

This clone was detected once. The chain couples TRBV7-2 to TRBJ1-5, with D possibly being TRBD1 (5 bases). Deletions cut 4 bases from V and 7 bases from J, with 11 bases between. CDR1 is SGHTA and CDR2 is FQGNSA in the germline V gene. The CDR3 has 13 amino acids. CDR3 nucleotide sequence: TGTGCCAGCAGCTCCAATCAGGGACAGCCCCAGCATTTT. Protein product: CASSSNQGQPQHF. Using reference TRBV7-2 and TRBJ1-5 for the parts outside the CDR3, the full variable domain is GAGVSQSPSNKVTEKGKDVELRCDPISGHTALYWYRQSLGQGLEFLIYFQGNSAPDKSGLPSDRFSAERTGGSVSTLTIQRTQQEDSAVYLCASSSNQGQPQHFGDGTRLSIL.

This clone was detected once. This chain uses TRBV25-1 with TRBJ2-1; a weak D match, TRBD2 (5 bases). Germline-derived CDR1 and CDR2 are MGHDK and SYGVNS. V was trimmed by 7 bases and J by 4 bases, leaving 14 bases between them. This CDR3 has 14 residues. CDR3 residues: CASKERGRYNEQFF. The CDR3 DNA reads as TGTGCCAGCAAAGAACGAGGGAGATACAATGAGCAGTTCTTC.

The chain is built from TRBV14 and TRBJ1-1, with D hard to call. The CDR3 is 14 amino acids. The germline CDR1 and CDR2 sequences are SGHDN and FVKESK. The V gene lost 1 base and the J gene lost 5 bases, with 11 bases spanning the gap. This CDR3 reads CASSQVSVWTEAFF. The CDR3 DNA reads TGTGCCAGCAGCCAAGTTTCGGTTTGGACTGAAGCTTTCTTT.

The V and J genes are TRBV20-1 and TRBJ2-1, with D perhaps TRBD1 (6 bases). The CDR3 consists of 13 residues. Germline-derived CDR1 and CDR2 are DFQATT and SNEGSKA (reference sequence). Deletions cut 3 bases from V and 9 bases from J, with 15 bases between. CDR3 nucleotides: TGCAGTGCTAGTTCAGGGGCGGCTTTTGAGCAGTTCTTC. Translating gives CSASSGAAFEQFF.

CDR3 sequence reads: CASSLVRGGYTF. Written as DNA, the CDR3 is TGTGCCAGCAGTTTAGTAAGGGGCGGCTACACCTTC. V and J are TRBV27 and TRBJ1-2; D perhaps matches TRBD1 (5 bases). Germline V gene sequence: CDR1 MNHEY, CDR2 SMNVEV (reference sequence). The CDR3 sequence is 12 residues long. The V end lost 2 bases, the J end lost 8 bases, and 9 bases lay between the germline ends.

In this sample, this clone turned up a few times. V is TRBV6-5 and J is TRBJ2-5, with D possibly being TRBD1 (6 bases). Trimming stripped 4 bases from V and 2 bases from J, with 11 bases between. There are 14 residues in the CDR3. Germline-derived CDR1 and CDR2 are MNHEY and SVGAGI. The CDR3 is CASSFLDRQETQYF. CDR3 DNA: TGTGCCAGCAGTTTTCTGGACAGACAAGAGACCCAGTACTTC.

This chain uses TRBV5-1 with TRBJ2-1, with 12 bases matching TRBD2. CDR3 length equals 19 residues. Germline CDR1 is SGHRS and CDR2 is YFSETQ. V lost 4 bases to trimming and J lost 3 bases; unmatched junction nucleotides: 14. The CDR3 DNA reads as TGCGCCAGCAGCCTGATGGCTAGCGGGGGGGCAAGGGTCTACAATGAGCAGTTCTTC. This codes for CASSLMASGGARVYNEQFF.

This chain uses TRBV27 with TRBJ2-7, with 11 bases fitting TRBD1. V was pared by 5 bases and J by 6 bases, with 6 bases of the junction left unmatched. Germline V gene lookup returns CDR1 MNHEY and CDR2 SMNVEV (reference sequence). The CDR3 runs 14 residues. CDR3 DNA sequence: TGTGCCAGCAGTCGTCCGGGACAGGGGGGCGAGCAGTACTTC. As protein: CASSRPGQGGEQYF.

The chain is built from TRBV5-6 and TRBJ2-2; possibly TRBD1 for D (6 bases). Germline V CDR1 and CDR2: SGHDT, YYEEEE. The CDR3 covers 14 residues. The V gene lost 5 bases and the J gene lost 5 bases, with 13 bases spanning the gap. CDR3 region: CASRGLGATGELFF. The CDR3 DNA follows: TGTGCCAGCAGGGGTTTGGGGGCAACCGGGGAGCTGTTTTTT.

The chain has TRBV18 and TRBJ1-1; 9 nucleotides line up with TRBD1. In germline, CDR1 is KGHSH, CDR2 LQKENI. This CDR3 comprises 15 residues. Unmatched junction bases numbered 5, after V lost 2 bases and J lost 4 bases. CDR3 DNA: TGTGCCAGCTCACCAAACCTGGACAGGGGCACTGAAGCTTTCTTT. This encodes CASSPNLDRGTEAFF.

The chain carries TRBV7-9 and TRBJ2-7, with a weak D call TRBD2 (6 bases). CDR3 length equals 15 residues. The germline V gene has CDR1 SEHNR and CDR2 FQNEAQ (reference sequence). Trimming took 6 bases from V and 3 from J, leaving 18 bases between them. The CDR3 DNA reads as TGTGCCAGCAGTTCCCTAGGAGGGTCTGACTACGAGCAGTACTTC. Translated: CASSSLGGSDYEQYF. Full variable domain (outside the CDR3, taken from reference TRBV7-9 and TRBJ2-7): DTGVSQNPRHKITKRGQNVTFRCDPISEHNRLYWYRQTLGQGPEFLTYFQNEAQLEKSRLLSDRFSAERPKGSFSTLEIQRTEQGDSAMYLCASSSLGGSDYEQYFGPGTRLTVT.

This clone was counted between two and nine times. The V gene is TRBV9, the J gene TRBJ1-6; D is uncertain. This CDR3 is 12 amino acids long. The V end was cut by 0 bases, the J end by 9 bases, with 4 bases between. From germline, CDR1 is SGDLS and CDR2 YYNGEE. The CDR3 protein is CASSVDGSPLHF. CDR3 DNA sequence: TGTGCCAGCAGCGTAGACGGTTCACCCCTCCACTTT. Complete variable domain (other parts from reference TRBV9 and TRBJ1-6): DSGVTQTPKHLITATGQRVTLRCSPRSGDLSVYWYQQSLDQGLQFLIQYYNGEERAKGNILERFSAQQFPDLHSELNLSSLELGDSALYFCASSVDGSPLHFGNGTRLTVT.

The V and J genes are TRBV4-3 and TRBJ2-7; TRBD2 is a possible D gene (6 bases). The CDR3 length is 14 residues. Germline V gene data show CDR1 as LGHNA and CDR2 as YSLEER. V shed 7 bases and J shed 4 bases, with 17 bases lying between them. The CDR3 DNA reads TGCGCCAGCAAAGGGCTGGGGGGAGGTTACGAGCAGTACTTC. This sequence encodes CASKGLGGGYEQYF.

The chain links TRBV5-6 to TRBJ2-7; D is perhaps TRBD1 (5 bases). V lost 2 bases, J lost 9 bases, and 18 bases lay in between. Germline CDR1 reads SGHDT; CDR2 reads YYEEEE. CDR3 length: 14 residues. The CDR3 coding sequence is TGTGCCAGCAGCTTTGCACAGGCTAACTATGGGCAGTACTTC. This gives the protein CASSFAQANYGQYF.

CDR3: CASSDRQGLTYEQYF. The CDR3 region has the DNA TGTGCCAGCAGCGACAGACAGGGTTTGACTTACGAGCAGTACTTC. J is TRBJ2-7 and V is TRBV13; 7 bases align to TRBD1. Germline trimming cut 5 bases from V and 4 bases from J; bases unmatched to any gene: 11. The V gene's germline CDR1 is PRHDT and CDR2 FYEKMQ (reference sequence). CDR3 size: 15 residues.